This T cell receptor (beta chain) was sequenced for a study of T cell responses to AZD1222 COVID-19 vaccine. CDR1 is SGHAT, CDR2 FQNNGV, per germline. V was clipped by 2 bases and J by 8 bases; unmatched bases: 11. CDR3 length equals 16 residues. The table came from immunoSEQ multiplex PCR; TCRdb's copy has only in-frame clones and leaves some out. The sample contains 83,000 or so clones, around 86% of which appear only once. Notes on this clone: Its cognate antigen is unknown.

General study points: At study baseline, merely about 6 AZD1222 recipients were seropositive. A mostly white British donor set with more females was recruited, and clonal diversity was possibly underestimated.

The chain uses TRBV11-2 and TRBJ2-3; 9 bases line up with TRBD2. The clonotype was recovered from an adult in good health. Here the sequenced sample was peripheral blood, taken on day 0 of AZD1222 vaccination. This chain's CDR3 is CASSLLSSGKGATQYF. The CDR3 coding sequence is TGTGCCAGCAGCTTATTATCTAGCGGGAAGGGGGCTACGCAGTATTTT.